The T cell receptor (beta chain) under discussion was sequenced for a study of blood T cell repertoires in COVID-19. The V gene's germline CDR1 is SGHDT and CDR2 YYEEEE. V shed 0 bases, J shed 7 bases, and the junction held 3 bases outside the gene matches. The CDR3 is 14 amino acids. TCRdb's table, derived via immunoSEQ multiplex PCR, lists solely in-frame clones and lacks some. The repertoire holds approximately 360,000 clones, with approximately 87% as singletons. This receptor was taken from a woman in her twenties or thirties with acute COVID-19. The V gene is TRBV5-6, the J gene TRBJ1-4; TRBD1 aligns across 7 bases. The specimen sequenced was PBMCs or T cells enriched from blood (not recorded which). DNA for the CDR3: TGTGCCAGCAGCTTGGGGACAGGCTCTGAAAAACTGTTTTTT. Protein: CASSLGTGSEKLFF.